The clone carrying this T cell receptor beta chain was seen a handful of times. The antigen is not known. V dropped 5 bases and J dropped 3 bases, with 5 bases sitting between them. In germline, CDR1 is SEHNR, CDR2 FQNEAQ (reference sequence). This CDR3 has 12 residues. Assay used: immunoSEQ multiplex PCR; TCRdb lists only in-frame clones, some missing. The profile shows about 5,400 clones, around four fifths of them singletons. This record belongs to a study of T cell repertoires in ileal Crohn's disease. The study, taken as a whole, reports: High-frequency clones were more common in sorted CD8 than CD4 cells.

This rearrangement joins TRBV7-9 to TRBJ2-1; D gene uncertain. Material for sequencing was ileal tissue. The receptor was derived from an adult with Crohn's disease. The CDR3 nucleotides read TGTGCCAGCAGCACGAACTACAATGAGCAGTTCTTC. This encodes CASSTNYNEQFF.